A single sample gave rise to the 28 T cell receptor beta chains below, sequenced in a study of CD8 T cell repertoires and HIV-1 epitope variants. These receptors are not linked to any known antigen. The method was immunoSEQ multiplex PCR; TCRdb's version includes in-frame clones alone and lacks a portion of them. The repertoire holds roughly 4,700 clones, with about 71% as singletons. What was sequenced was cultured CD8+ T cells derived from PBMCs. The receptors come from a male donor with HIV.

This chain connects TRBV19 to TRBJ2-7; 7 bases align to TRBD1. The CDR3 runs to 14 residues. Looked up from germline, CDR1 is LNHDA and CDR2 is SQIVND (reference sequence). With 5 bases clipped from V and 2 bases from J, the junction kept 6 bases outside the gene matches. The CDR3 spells CASSPGGMTYEQYF. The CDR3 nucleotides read TGTGCCAGTAGTCCAGGGGGAATGACCTACGAGCAGTACTTC.

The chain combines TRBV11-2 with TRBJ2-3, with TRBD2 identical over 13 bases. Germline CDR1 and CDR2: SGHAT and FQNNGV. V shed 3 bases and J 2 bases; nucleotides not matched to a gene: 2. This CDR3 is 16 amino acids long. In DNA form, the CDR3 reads TGTGCCAGCAGCTTCGGGACTAGCGGGAACACAGATACGCAGTATTTT. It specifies CASSFGTSGNTDTQYF.

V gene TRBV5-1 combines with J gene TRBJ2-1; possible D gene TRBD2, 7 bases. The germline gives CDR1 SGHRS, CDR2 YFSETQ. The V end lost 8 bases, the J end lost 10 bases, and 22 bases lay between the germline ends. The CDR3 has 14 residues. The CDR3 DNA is TGCGCCAGTGGTCGGGGGGCGGGAGTCGGCGAGCAGTTCTTC. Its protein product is CASGRGAGVGEQFF.

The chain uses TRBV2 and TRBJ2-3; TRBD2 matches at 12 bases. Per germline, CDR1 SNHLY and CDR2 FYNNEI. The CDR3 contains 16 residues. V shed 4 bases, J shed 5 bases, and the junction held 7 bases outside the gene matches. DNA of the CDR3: TGTGCCAGCAGTGGGGAGGGACTAGCGGGTCAAGATACGCAGTATTTT. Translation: CASSGEGLAGQDTQYF.

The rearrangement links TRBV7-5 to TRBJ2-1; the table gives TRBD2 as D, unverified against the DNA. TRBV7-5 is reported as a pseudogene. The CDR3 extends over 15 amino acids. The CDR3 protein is CARRSGTSGRNEQFF. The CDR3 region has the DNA TGTGCCAGAAGATCCGGGACTAGCGGGAGAAATGAGCAGTTCTTC.

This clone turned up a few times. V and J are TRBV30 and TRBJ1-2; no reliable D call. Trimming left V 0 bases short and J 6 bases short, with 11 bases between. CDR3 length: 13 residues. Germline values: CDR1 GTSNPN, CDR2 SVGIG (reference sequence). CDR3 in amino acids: CAWSVVERNGYTF. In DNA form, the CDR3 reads TGTGCCTGGAGTGTAGTTGAGAGAAATGGCTACACCTTC.

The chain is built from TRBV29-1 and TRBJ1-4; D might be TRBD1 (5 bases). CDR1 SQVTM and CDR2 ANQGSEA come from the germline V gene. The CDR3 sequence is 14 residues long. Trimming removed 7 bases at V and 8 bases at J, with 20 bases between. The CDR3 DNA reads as TGCAGCGCCACCCGTGGAGGGGTGAAAGAAAAACTGTTTTTT. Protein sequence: CSATRGGVKEKLFF.

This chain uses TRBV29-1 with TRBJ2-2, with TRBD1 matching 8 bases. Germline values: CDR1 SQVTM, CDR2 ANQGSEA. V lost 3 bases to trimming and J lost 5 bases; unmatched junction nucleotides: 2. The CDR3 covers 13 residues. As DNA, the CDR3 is TGCAGCGTTGACAGGGGGCGAACCGGGGAGCTGTTTTTT. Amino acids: CSVDRGRTGELFF.

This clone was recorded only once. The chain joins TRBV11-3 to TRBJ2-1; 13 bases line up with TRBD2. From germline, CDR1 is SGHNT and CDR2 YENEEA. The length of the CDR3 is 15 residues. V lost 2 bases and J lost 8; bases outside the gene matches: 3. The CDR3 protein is CASSLRTSGSDEQFF. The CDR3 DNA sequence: TGTGCCAGCAGCTTACGGACTAGCGGGAGTGATGAGCAGTTCTTC.

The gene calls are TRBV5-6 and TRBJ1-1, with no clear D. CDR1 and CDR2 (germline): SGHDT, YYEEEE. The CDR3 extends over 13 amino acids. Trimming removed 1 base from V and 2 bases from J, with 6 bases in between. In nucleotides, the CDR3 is TGTGCCAGCAGCTTGATGGTAAACACTGAAGCTTTCTTT. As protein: CASSLMVNTEAFF.

The CDR3 nucleotides are TGTGCCAGCAGCTTAGCGCAGGTGGAGCAGTACTTC. Residues: CASSLAQVEQYF. This chain connects TRBV7-2 to TRBJ2-7; D unclear. Trimming pared 0 bases from V and 7 bases from J, leaving 7 bases between. The V gene's germline CDR1 is SGHTA and CDR2 FQGNSA. The CDR3 has 12 amino acids.

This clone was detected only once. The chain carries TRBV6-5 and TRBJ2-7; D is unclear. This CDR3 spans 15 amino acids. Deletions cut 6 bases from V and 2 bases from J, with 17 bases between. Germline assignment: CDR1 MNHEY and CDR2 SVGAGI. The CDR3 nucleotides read TGTGCCAGCAGCTTACGAAGCTCAGCAGCCTACGAGCAGTACTTC. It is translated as CASSLRSSAAYEQYF.

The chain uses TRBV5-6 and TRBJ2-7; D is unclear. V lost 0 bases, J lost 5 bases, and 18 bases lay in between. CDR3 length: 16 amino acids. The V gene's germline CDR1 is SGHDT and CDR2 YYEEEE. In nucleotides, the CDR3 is TGTGCCAGCAGCTTGGTGTTCAGTCAAGCAGCCCACGAGCAGTACTTC. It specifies CASSLVFSQAAHEQYF.

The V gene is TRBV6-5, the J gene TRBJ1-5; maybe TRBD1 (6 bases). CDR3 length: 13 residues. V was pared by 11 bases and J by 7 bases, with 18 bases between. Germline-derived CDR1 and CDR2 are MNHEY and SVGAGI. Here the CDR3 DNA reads TGTGCCTGCCGTTCGGGGGGCGTACAGCCCCAGCATTTT. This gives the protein CACRSGGVQPQHF.

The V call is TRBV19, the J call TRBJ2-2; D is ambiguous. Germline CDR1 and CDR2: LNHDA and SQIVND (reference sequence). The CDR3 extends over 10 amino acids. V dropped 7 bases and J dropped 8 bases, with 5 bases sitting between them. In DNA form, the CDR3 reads TGTGCCAGTATGGCGGGGGAGCTGTTTTTT. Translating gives CASMAGELFF.

The CDR3 coding sequence is TGTGCCAGCCATAACACACAGGTTACCTACGAGCAGTACTTC. As protein: CASHNTQVTYEQYF. The V call is TRBV6-1, the J call TRBJ2-5; maybe TRBD1 (5 bases). The J call may be in error: the DNA end matches TRBJ2-7 better. The CDR3 is made up of 14 amino acids. Germline values: CDR1 MNHNS, CDR2 SASEGT.

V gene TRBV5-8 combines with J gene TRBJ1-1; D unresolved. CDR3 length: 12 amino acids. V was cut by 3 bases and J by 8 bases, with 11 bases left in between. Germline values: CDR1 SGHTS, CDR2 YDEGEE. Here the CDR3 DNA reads TGTGCCAGCAGCTCCTGGACTCGAGAAGCTTTCTTT. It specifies CASSSWTREAFF.

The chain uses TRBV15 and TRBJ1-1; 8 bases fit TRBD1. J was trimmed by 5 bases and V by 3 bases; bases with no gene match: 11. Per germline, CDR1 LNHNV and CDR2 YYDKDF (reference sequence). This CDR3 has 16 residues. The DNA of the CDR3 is TGTGCCACCAGCAGGGACAGGGAATCCCTGAGGACTGAAGCTTTCTTT. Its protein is CATSRDRESLRTEAFF.

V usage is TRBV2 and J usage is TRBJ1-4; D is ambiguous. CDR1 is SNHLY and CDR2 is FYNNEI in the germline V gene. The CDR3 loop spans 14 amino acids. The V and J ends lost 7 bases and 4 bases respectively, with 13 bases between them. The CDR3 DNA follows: TGTGCCAGCACCCCTCGTAGGGTTAATGAAAAACTGTTTTTT. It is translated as CASTPRRVNEKLFF. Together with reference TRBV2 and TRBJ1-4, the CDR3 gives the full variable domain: EPEVTQTPSHQVTQMGQEVILRCVPISNHLYFYWYRQILGQKVEFLVSFYNNEISEKSEIFDDQFSVERPDGSNFTLKIRSTKLEDSAMYFCASTPRRVNEKLFFGSGTQLSVL.

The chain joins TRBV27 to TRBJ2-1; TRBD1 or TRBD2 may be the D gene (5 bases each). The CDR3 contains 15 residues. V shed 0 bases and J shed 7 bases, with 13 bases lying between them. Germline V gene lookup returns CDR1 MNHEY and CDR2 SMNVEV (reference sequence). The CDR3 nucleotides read TGTGCCAGCAGTTTATCCTGGGGGTTTAATAATGAGCAGTTCTTC. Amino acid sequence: CASSLSWGFNNEQFF.

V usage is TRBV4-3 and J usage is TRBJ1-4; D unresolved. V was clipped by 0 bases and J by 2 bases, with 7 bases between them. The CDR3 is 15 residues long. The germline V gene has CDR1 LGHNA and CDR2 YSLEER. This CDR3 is CASSQDLGTNEKLFF. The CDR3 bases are TGCGCCAGCAGCCAAGACCTGGGGACTAATGAAAAACTGTTTTTT.

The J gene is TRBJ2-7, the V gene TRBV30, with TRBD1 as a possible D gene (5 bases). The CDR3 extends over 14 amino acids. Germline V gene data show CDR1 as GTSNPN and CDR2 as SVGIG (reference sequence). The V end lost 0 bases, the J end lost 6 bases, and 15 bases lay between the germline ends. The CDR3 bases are TGTGCCTGGAGTGTACCTACAGGCAGTTCCGAGCAGTACTTC. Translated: CAWSVPTGSSEQYF.

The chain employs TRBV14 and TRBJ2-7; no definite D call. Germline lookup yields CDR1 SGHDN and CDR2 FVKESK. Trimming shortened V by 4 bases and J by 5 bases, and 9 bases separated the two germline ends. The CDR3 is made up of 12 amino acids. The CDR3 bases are TGTGCCAGCAGCCCCCCCAACCACGAGCAGTACTTC. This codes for CASSPPNHEQYF.

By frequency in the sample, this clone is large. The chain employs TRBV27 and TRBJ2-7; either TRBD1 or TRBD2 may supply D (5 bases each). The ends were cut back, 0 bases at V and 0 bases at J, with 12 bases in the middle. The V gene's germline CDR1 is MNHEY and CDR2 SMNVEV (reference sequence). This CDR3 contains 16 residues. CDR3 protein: CASSLSVGTYSYEQYF. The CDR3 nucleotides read TGTGCCAGCAGTTTATCGGTTGGGACGTACTCCTACGAGCAGTACTTC.

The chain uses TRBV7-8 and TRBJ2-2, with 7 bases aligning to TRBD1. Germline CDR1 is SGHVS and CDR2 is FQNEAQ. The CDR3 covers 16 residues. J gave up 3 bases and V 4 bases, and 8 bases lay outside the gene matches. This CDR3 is CASSSATGPDTGELFF. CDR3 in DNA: TGTGCCAGCAGCTCCGCGACAGGGCCGGACACCGGGGAGCTGTTTTTT.

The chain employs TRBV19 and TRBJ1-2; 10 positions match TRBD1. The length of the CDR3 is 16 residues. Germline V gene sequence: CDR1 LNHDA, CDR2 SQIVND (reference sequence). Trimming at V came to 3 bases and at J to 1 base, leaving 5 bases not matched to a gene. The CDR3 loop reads CASSIRTGGFNYGYTF. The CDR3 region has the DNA TGTGCCAGTAGTATCAGGACAGGGGGATTTAACTATGGCTACACCTTC.

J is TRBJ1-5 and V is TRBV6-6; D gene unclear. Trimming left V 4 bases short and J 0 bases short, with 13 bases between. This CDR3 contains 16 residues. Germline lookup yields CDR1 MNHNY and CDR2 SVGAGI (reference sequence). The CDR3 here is CASSLTENYSNQPQHF. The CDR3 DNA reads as TGTGCCAGCAGTTTAACAGAGAATTATAGCAATCAGCCCCAGCATTTT.

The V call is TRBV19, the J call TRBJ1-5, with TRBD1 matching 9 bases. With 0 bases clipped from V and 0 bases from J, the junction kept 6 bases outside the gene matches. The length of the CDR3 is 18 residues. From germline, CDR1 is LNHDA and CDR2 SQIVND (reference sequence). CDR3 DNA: TGTGCCAGTAGTATAGATCAGAGACAGGGGGATAGCAATCAGCCCCAGCATTTT. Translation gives CASSIDQRQGDSNQPQHF. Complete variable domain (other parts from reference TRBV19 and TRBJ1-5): DGGITQSPKYLFRKEGQNVTLSCEQNLNHDAMYWYRQDPGQGLRLIYYSQIVNDFQKGDIAEGYSVSREKKESFPLTVTSAQKNPTAFYLCASSIDQRQGDSNQPQHFGDGTRLSIL.